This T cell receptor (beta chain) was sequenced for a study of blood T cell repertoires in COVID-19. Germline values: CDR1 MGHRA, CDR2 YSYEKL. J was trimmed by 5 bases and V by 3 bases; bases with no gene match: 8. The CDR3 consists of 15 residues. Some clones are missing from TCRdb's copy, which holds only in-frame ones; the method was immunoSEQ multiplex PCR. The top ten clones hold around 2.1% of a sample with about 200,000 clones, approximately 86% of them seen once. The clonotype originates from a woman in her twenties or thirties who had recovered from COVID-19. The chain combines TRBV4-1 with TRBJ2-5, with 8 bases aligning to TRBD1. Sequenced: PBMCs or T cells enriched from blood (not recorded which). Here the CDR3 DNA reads TGCGCCAGCAGCCAGACTCAGGGGGCTTTGGAGACCCAGTACTTC. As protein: CASSQTQGALETQYF.